The clone carrying this TCR beta chain has only a few counts. As yet, its antigen is unknown. The source of the sample is a study of CD8+ T cells in alopecia areata. Whole-study findings and limits: Tofacitinib delivered significant drops in scalp clonality and in expanded CD8+ clones among the top 100. Clarity of TCR sharing across patients fell short of that in mice, possibly HLA-related. Just one nonresponder means the tie between baseline CD8+ expansion and response stays uncertain.

Treatment denoted: oral pan-JAK inhibitor, 5-10 mg twice daily. Germline V gives CDR1 SGHDT, CDR2 YYEEEE. Deletions cut 2 bases from V and 7 bases from J, with 13 bases between. This CDR3 region has 14 residues. RNA was isolated and reverse transcribed to cDNA, the sequencing template. Using immunoSEQ multiplex PCR, the repertoire was profiled, and TCRdb retains in-frame clones only, with some absent. The data hold some 100,000 clones, with roughly 45% observed a single time. This clonotype originated in a human donor with alopecia areata. The rearrangement links TRBV5-6 to TRBJ1-5, with a possible D match to TRBD1 (5 bases). Material: CD8+ T cells sorted from blood, obtained at week 24, from a patient treated with tofacitinib. Here the CDR3 reads CASSFGGLRQPQHF. The DNA of the CDR3 is TGTGCCAGCAGCTTCGGGGGTCTTCGGCAGCCCCAGCATTTT.